What follows is one T cell receptor beta chain and its context. Its antigen is unknown. The source of the sample is a study of beta chain features in type 1 diabetes. V was trimmed by 5 bases and J by 0 bases, leaving 9 bases between them. Germline lookup yields CDR1 SEHNR and CDR2 FQNEAQ (reference sequence). CDR3 length equals 14 residues. Sequenced material consisted of expressed TCRB transcripts (all of the isolated RNA was reverse transcribed). TCRdb's table, derived via immunoSEQ multiplex PCR, lists solely in-frame clones and lacks some. The sample contains fewer than 150,000 clones, 6.9% of which appear only once. Overall study findings and caveats: In the patient group, naive, central memory and Treg TCRB repertoires seemed more alike than in the healthy donor group. The influence of HLA type on TCRB rearrangement stayed undetermined.

This sequence joins TRBV7-9 and TRBJ2-3; the D gene is possibly TRBD1 (6 bases). This clonotype was obtained from a woman under 40 in good health. Material: central memory CD4+ T cells from blood. CDR3 residues: CASSPQGSTDTQYF. CDR3 DNA: TGTGCCAGCAGCCCGCAGGGGAGCACAGATACGCAGTATTTT.